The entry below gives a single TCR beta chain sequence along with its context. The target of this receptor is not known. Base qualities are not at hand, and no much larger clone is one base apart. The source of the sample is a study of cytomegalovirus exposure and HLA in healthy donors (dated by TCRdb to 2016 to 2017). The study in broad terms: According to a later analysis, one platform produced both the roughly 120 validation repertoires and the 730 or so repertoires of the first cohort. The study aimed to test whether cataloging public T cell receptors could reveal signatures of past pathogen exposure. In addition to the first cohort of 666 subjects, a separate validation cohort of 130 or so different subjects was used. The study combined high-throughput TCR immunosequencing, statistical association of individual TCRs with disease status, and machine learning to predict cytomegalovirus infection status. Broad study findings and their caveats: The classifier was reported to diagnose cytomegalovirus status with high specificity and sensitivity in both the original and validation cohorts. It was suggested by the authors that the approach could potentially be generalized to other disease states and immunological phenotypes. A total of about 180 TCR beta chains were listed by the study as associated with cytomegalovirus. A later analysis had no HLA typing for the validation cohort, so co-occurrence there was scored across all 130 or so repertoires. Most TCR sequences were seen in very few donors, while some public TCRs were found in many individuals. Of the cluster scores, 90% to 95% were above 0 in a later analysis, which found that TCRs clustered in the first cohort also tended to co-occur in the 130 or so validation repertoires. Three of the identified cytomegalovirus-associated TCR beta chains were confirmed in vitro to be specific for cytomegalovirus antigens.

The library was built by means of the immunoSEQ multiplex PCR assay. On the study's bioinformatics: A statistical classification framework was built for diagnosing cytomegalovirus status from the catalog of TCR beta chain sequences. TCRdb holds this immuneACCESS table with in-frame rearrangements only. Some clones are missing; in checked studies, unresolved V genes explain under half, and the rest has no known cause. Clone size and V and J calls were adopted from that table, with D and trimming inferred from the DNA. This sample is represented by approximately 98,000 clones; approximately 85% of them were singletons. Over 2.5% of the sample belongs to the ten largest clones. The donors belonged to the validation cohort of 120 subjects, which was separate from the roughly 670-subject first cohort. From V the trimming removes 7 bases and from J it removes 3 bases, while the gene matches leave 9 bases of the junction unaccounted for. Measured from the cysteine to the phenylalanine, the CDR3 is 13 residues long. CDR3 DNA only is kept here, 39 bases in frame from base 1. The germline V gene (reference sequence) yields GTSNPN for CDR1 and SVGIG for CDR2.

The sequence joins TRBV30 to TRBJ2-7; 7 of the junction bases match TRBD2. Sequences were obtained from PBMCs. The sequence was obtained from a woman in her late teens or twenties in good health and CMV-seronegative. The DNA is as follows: TGTGCCTTTGCCCGGGGAGGGGTCTACGAGCAGTACTTC. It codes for CAFARGGVYEQYF.